The 4 T cell receptor beta chains given below trace back to one sample, sequenced in a study of blood T cell repertoires in COVID-19. Using immunoSEQ multiplex PCR, the repertoire was profiled, and TCRdb retains in-frame clones only, with some absent. Seen here are some 62,000 clones, roughly 78% observed once, and the top ten hold more than 13%. Sequenced sample: peripheral blood. The receptors here all came from a man aged 60-69 years with COVID-19, enrolled during active disease.

This clone was seen once. The chain recombines TRBV11-2 with TRBJ2-1; possible D gene TRBD2, 5 bases. The ends were cut back, 0 bases at V and 16 bases at J, with 16 bases in the middle. This CDR3 is built from 13 residues. CDR1 is SGHAT, CDR2 FQNNGV, per germline. For the CDR3, the DNA is TGTGCCAGCAGCTTAGAATTCACCGGGGATGATTTCTTC. Protein sequence: CASSLEFTGDDFF.

This chain links TRBV12-2 with TRBJ1-5; TRBD1, the table's D call, lacks a check against the DNA. TRBV12-2 corresponds to a pseudogene. This CDR3 has 11 amino acids. The CDR3 protein is CASRGQEPQHF. Written as DNA, the CDR3 is TGTGCAAGTCGTGGCCAGGAGCCCCAGCATTTT.

CDR3 nucleotides: TGTGCCAGCAGTCCCCGGACAGGGGGCGGGGAGACCCAGTACTTC. Protein: CASSPRTGGGETQYF. The chain recombines TRBV6-5 with TRBJ2-5; 11 bases align to TRBD1. Germline V gene sequence: CDR1 MNHEY, CDR2 SVGAGI. The V and J ends lost 5 bases and 5 bases, in that order; junction bases with no gene match: 7. CDR3 size: 15 residues.

The chain joins TRBV18 to TRBJ2-7; 7 bases are a match to TRBD1. The length of the CDR3 is 13 residues. Per germline, CDR1 KGHSH and CDR2 LQKENI. Trimming cost V 4 bases and J 6 bases; bases outside gene matches: 6. The CDR3 sequence: CASSLDRVGEQYF. For the CDR3, the DNA is TGTGCCAGCTCACTTGACAGGGTCGGCGAGCAGTACTTC.